A selection of T cell receptor beta chains follows, all from one sample in a study of patients and donors after allogeneic stem cell transplantation. MiXCR, run by TCRdb on the RT-PCR reads, gives a single entry per CDR3 protein. This sample yields about a million distinct CDR3 sequences, of which more than 15% are seen a single time; roughly 6.4% belongs to the top ten. Sequencing used blood, either unsorted or a sorted T cell fraction (not recorded which). The source of these receptors is a human donor who was either an allogeneic HSCT recipient or a stem cell or donor lymphocyte infusion donor (not recorded which). It is not recorded whose cells these are; they may come from a transplant donor. Each CDR3 is given with its conserved first and last residue. D genes are given only for firm matches. A row's size may be missing; if present it is once, few, many or a size class.

>few|TRBV6-5|TRBJ2-3|TRBD2
CASSYDGGSPSTDTQYF
TGTGCCAGCAGTTATGACGGGGGGTCACCTAGCACAGATACGCAGTATTTT
>.|TRBV9|TRBJ2-3|TRBD2
CASSVVPRGSGSLSDTQYF
TGTGCCAGCAGCGTAGTCCCTCGGGGTAGCGGGAGTCTGTCAGATACGCAGTATTTT
>few|TRBV9|TRBJ2-3|TRBD1
CASSVGGQGPDTQYF
TGTGCCAGCAGCGTAGGTGGACAGGGGCCAGATACGCAGTATTTT
>.|TRBV4-1|TRBJ1-4|.
CASSGPGRQDEKLFF
TGCGCCAGCAGCGGCCCGGGGCGACAAGATGAAAAACTGTTTTTT
>.|TRBV15|TRBJ2-3|TRBD1
CATSRLLPGQGTDTQYF
TGTGCCACCAGCAGACTTCTCCCGGGACAGGGCACAGATACGCAGTATTTT
>.|TRBV25-1|TRBJ1-1|.
CASSDWTAVEAFF
TGTGCCAGCAGTGACTGGACAGCTGTCGAAGCTTTCTTT
>few|TRBV4-3|TRBJ2-7|TRBD2
CASSQVVGAGGLSYEQYF
TGCGCCAGCAGCCAAGTGGTAGGAGCGGGGGGCCTTTCCTACGAGCAGTACTTC
>.|TRBV2|TRBJ1-1|.
CASLGFGVMNTEAFF
TGTGCCAGTTTAGGATTTGGGGTCATGAACACTGAAGCTTTCTTT
>many|TRBV20-1|TRBJ2-7|TRBD1
CSATGTVTYEQYF
TGCAGTGCTACCGGGACAGTAACCTACGAGCAGTACTTC
>few|TRBV2|TRBJ1-5|.
CASRETGGGGRNQPQHF
TGTGCCAGCAGGGAAACCGGCGGGGGCGGACGCAATCAGCCCCAGCATTTT
>.|TRBV27|TRBJ2-2|.
CASSLVTGYANTGELFF
TGTGCCAGCAGTTTAGTAACGGGATACGCGAACACCGGGGAGCTGTTTTTT
>few|TRBV27|TRBJ2-1|.
CASSLIPQGGSYEQFF
TGTGCCAGCAGTTTAATTCCACAGGGGGGGAGCTATGAGCAGTTCTTC
>.|TRBV4-3|TRBJ2-2|.
CASSQDILVGLNTGELFF
TGCGCCAGCAGCCAAGATATCCTTGTGGGGTTGAACACCGGGGAGCTGTTTTTT
>.|TRBV20-1|TRBJ2-5|.
CSASSGTRSETQYF
TGCAGTGCTAGTTCCGGGACCCGGTCAGAGACCCAGTACTTC
>.|TRBV5-1|TRBJ2-1|.
CASSLGGTSHNEQFF
TGCGCCAGCAGCTTGGGAGGGACGTCGCACAATGAGCAGTTCTTC
>.|TRBV20-1|TRBJ1-3|.
CSADGPGNTIYF
TGCAGTGCTGACGGACCTGGAAACACCATATATTTT
>many|TRBV12-3/TRBV12-4|TRBJ2-7|TRBD2
CASRGRRTSGSSYEQYF
TGTGCCAGCAGAGGACGACGGACTAGCGGGAGTTCCTACGAGCAGTACTTC
>few|TRBV20-1|TRBJ1-5|.
CSAPLGVRGSNQPQHF
TGCAGTGCTCCCCTCGGTGTCCGGGGAAGCAATCAGCCCCAGCATTTT
>.|TRBV9|TRBJ2-2|TRBD2
CASSLLSGRDTGELFF
TGTGCCAGCAGCTTACTCTCGGGGAGGGACACCGGGGAGCTGTTTTTT
>.|TRBV11-3|TRBJ2-7|.
CASSLAFGNEQYF
TGTGCCAGCAGCTTAGCGTTTGGTAACGAGCAGTACTTC
>.|TRBV7-6|TRBJ2-3|.
CASSEVGVGPTDTQYF
TGTGCCAGCAGCGAGGTGGGCGTTGGGCCCACAGATACGCAGTATTTT
>.|TRBV30|TRBJ2-7|TRBD1
CAWNPGTGLNEQYF
TGTGCCTGGAACCCCGGGACAGGGCTTAACGAGCAGTACTTC
>many|TRBV9|TRBJ1-2|TRBD1
CASSAPGQNYGYTF
TGTGCCAGCAGTGCCCCGGGACAGAACTATGGCTACACCTTC
>.|TRBV6-1|TRBJ2-5|TRBD2
CASSEGLISGRPLEETQYF
TGTGCCAGCAGTGAAGGCCTTATTAGCGGGAGGCCCCTAGAGGAGACCCAGTACTTC
>.|TRBV5-6|TRBJ1-6|.
CASSRVEVGNSPLHF
TGTGCCAGCAGCCGGGTAGAGGTCGGAAATTCACCCCTCCACTTT
>few|TRBV2|TRBJ1-2|TRBD1
CASSDRDRVYTF
TGTGCCAGCAGTGATCGAGACAGGGTCTACACCTTC
>many|TRBV6-1|TRBJ1-2|.
CASSRTRWPTDYGYTF
TGTGCCAGCAGTCGGACCAGATGGCCCACCGATTATGGCTACACCTTC
>few|TRBV5-1|TRBJ2-7|TRBD2
CASSLIAGSGNEQYF
TGCGCCAGCAGCTTGATAGCGGGATCGGGGAACGAGCAGTACTTC
>few|TRBV5-6|TRBJ2-7|.
CASSFTRRGNYEQYF
TGTGCCAGCAGCTTCACTAGGAGAGGAAACTACGAGCAGTACTTC
>.|TRBV7-3|TRBJ2-1|TRBD1
CASSFGTGEYNEQFF
TGTGCCAGCAGCTTCGGGACAGGCGAATACAATGAGCAGTTCTTC
>many|TRBV12-3/TRBV12-4|TRBJ2-4|.
CASSPTKNIQYF
TGTGCCAGCAGCCCAACCAAAAACATTCAGTACTTC
>few|TRBV9|TRBJ1-1|.
CASSEHPREPMNTEAFF
TGTGCCAGCAGCGAGCACCCCCGGGAACCCATGAACACTGAAGCTTTCTTT
>few|TRBV4-3|TRBJ2-3|TRBD2
CASSQEGAGWRETDTQYF
TGCGCCAGCAGCCAAGAAGGGGCTGGGTGGCGGGAGACAGATACGCAGTATTTT
>few|TRBV4-2|TRBJ1-5|.
CASSRRGVGQPQHF
TGTGCCAGCAGCCGACGGGGGGTTGGTCAGCCCCAGCATTTT
>.|TRBV5-1|TRBJ2-1|TRBD2
CASSLPLRAGGYNEQFF
TGCGCCAGCAGCTTGCCCCTTCGAGCGGGGGGATACAATGAGCAGTTCTTC
>.|TRBV7-9|TRBJ1-5|.
CASSSHRVGDDQPQHF
TGTGCCAGCAGCTCCCACAGGGTAGGCGACGATCAGCCCCAGCATTTT
>many|TRBV7-9|TRBJ2-1|TRBD2
CASSLVGLAYNEQFF
TGTGCCAGCAGTTTAGTGGGACTAGCCTACAATGAGCAGTTCTTC
>few|TRBV4-1|TRBJ2-5|.
CASQQISGETQYF
TGCGCCAGCCAGCAAATCTCCGGGGAGACCCAGTACTTC
>.|TRBV7-2|TRBJ2-4|.
CASSPAGQKNIQYF
TGTGCCAGCAGCCCAGCGGGACAGAAAAACATTCAGTACTTC
>.|TRBV4-1|TRBJ2-7|TRBD1
CASSLGIGGPYEQYF
TGCGCCAGCAGCCTGGGAATAGGGGGCCCCTACGAGCAGTACTTC
>few|TRBV5-1|TRBJ1-1|.
CASTSGQNTEAFF
TGCGCCAGCACCTCGGGACAGAACACTGAAGCTTTCTTT
>.|TRBV27|TRBJ1-1|.
CASKRRGTEAFF
TGTGCCAGCAAAAGAAGGGGCACTGAAGCTTTCTTT
>many|TRBV12-3/TRBV12-4|TRBJ2-7|.
CASSFEGLSTYEQYF
TGTGCCAGCAGTTTTGAGGGTCTTTCGACCTACGAGCAGTACTTC
>.|TRBV25-1|TRBJ2-5|TRBD1
CASSESRQGADETQYF
TGTGCCAGCAGTGAATCTAGACAGGGGGCCGATGAGACCCAGTACTTC
>few|TRBV5-4|TRBJ2-5|.
CASSSATQETQYF
TGTGCCAGCAGCTCGGCAACCCAAGAGACCCAGTACTTC
>many|TRBV18|TRBJ2-3|.
CASSPLGTDTQYF
TGTGCCAGCTCACCACTGGGCACAGATACGCAGTATTTT
>.|TRBV5-1|TRBJ2-5|.
CASSPKDRRMGETQYF
TGCGCCAGCAGCCCCAAGGACAGAAGGATGGGAGAGACCCAGTACTTC
>.|TRBV6-4|TRBJ2-3|TRBD2
CASSERSGRADTQYF
TGTGCCAGCAGTGAGAGGAGCGGGAGGGCAGATACGCAGTATTTT